Following are 8 T cell receptor beta chains from one sample sequenced in a study of OX40 agonist ivuxolimab in advanced cancers. Sequenced by immunoSEQ multiplex PCR; TCRdb stores in-frame clones only, minus some. The sample has about 38,000 clones, 80% to 90% seen once. This sample comprised CD4+ or CD8+ T cells sorted from blood, obtained in a trial of the OX40 agonist ivuxolimab. These receptors were obtained from an adult with an advanced solid tumor such as melanoma, head and neck, liver or kidney cancer.

This clone was seen a single time. This chain links TRBV4-3 with TRBJ1-3; no clear D. The CDR3 is made up of 16 amino acids. Germline V gene sequence: CDR1 LGHNA, CDR2 YSLEER. V lost 0 bases to trimming and J lost 0 bases, with 9 bases between them. The CDR3 DNA follows: TGCGCCAGCAGCCAAGATGGCACGTACTCTGGAAACACCATATATTTT. The encoded protein is CASSQDGTYSGNTIYF.

The chain is built from TRBV11-2 and TRBJ2-7, with D unresolved. The germline CDR1 and CDR2 sequences are SGHAT and FQNNGV. Trimming pared 0 bases from V and 2 bases from J, leaving 5 bases between. This CDR3 region has 13 residues. Here the CDR3 DNA reads TGTGCCAGCAGCTTAGAAGGACCCTACGAGCAGTACTTC. It specifies CASSLEGPYEQYF.

The V call is TRBV4-3, the J call TRBJ2-1; D may match TRBD1 or TRBD2 (6 bases each). Per germline, CDR1 LGHNA and CDR2 YSLEER. The CDR3 contains 18 residues. Trimming took 0 bases from V and 5 from J, leaving 20 bases between them. The CDR3 loop reads CASSQDWRGWGANNEQFF. The DNA for the CDR3 is TGCGCCAGCAGCCAAGATTGGCGTGGGTGGGGGGCTAACAATGAGCAGTTCTTC.

CDR3 in amino acids: CASSFAGVLHNEQFF. Here the CDR3 DNA reads TGTGCCAGCAGCTTTGCGGGGGTGCTTCACAATGAGCAGTTCTTC. The V and J genes are TRBV5-6 and TRBJ2-1, with 7 bases fitting TRBD2. The CDR3 is made up of 15 amino acids. J gave up 5 bases and V 2 bases, and 7 bases lay outside the gene matches. The germline V gene has CDR1 SGHDT and CDR2 YYEEEE.

V and J are TRBV9 and TRBJ1-6, with 7 bases aligning to TRBD1. This CDR3 region has 16 residues. V dropped 3 bases and J dropped 0; count of bases not matched to a gene: 3. Germline V lookup: CDR1 SGDLS, CDR2 YYNGEE. The CDR3 coding sequence is TGTGCCAGCAGCGAGGACAGGAGCTCCTATAATTCACCCCTCCACTTT. This gives the protein CASSEDRSSYNSPLHF.

The chain recombines TRBV7-6 with TRBJ1-2, with D possibly TRBD1 on 6 matching bases. Germline V gene lookup returns CDR1 SGHVS and CDR2 FNYEAQ. The CDR3 is 17 residues long. Trimming removed 4 bases from V and 2 bases from J, with 20 bases in between. The CDR3 DNA reads TGTGCCAGCAGCTCCGAACCGGTGGGGGGCACAAACTATGGCTACACCTTC. This gives the protein CASSSEPVGGTNYGYTF.

This chain joins TRBV28 and TRBJ2-1, with 7 positions matching TRBD2. The CDR3 is 14 amino acids. J was trimmed by 9 bases and V by 2 bases; bases with no gene match: 7. Germline-derived CDR1 and CDR2 are MDHEN and SYDVKM. DNA for the CDR3: TGTGCCAGCAGTTTAGTGGGGGGGTCCCGTGAGCAGTTCTTC. Residues: CASSLVGGSREQFF.

This clone was observed a single time. V and J are TRBV5-5 and TRBJ1-1; D may be TRBD1 (5 bases). Per the germline V gene, CDR1 is SGHKS and CDR2 is YYEKEE (reference sequence). This CDR3 is built from 15 residues. V lost 1 base and J 3 bases, leaving 13 bases between the germline ends. CDR3 DNA sequence: TGTGCCAGCAGCTTGCTGGGGATAGGGGACACTGAAGCTTTCTTT. This codes for CASSLLGIGDTEAFF.